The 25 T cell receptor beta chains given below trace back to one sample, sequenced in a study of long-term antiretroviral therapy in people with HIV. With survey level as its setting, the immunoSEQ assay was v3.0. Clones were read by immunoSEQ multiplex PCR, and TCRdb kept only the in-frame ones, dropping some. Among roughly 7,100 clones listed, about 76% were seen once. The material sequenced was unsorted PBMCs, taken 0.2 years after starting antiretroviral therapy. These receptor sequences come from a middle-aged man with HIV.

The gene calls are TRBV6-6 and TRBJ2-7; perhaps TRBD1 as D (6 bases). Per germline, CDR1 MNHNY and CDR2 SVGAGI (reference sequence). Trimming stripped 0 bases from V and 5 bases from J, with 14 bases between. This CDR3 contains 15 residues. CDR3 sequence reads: CASSYSMGAGNEQYF. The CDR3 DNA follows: TGTGCCAGCAGTTACTCGATGGGGGCAGGGAACGAGCAGTACTTC.

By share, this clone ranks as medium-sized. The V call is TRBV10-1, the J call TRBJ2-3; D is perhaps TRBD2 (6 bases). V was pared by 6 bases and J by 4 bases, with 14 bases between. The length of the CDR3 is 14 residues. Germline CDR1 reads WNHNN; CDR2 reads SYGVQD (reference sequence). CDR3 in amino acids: CASSDPGLADTQYF. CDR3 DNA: TGCGCCAGCAGCGATCCGGGACTGGCAGATACGCAGTATTTT.

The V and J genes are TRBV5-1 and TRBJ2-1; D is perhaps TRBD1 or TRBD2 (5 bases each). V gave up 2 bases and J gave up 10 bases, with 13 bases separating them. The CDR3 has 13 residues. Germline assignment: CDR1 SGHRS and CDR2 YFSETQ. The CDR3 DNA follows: TGCGCCAGCAGCTTAGAGGGGTCAGGAGAGCAGTTCTTC. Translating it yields CASSLEGSGEQFF.

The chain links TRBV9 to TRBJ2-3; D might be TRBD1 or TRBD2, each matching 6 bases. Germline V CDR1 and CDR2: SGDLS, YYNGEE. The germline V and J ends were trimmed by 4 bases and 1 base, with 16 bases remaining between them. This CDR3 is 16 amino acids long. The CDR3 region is CASSPTPGGRTDTQYF. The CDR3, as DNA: TGTGCCAGCAGCCCGACACCCGGGGGCCGCACAGATACGCAGTATTTT.

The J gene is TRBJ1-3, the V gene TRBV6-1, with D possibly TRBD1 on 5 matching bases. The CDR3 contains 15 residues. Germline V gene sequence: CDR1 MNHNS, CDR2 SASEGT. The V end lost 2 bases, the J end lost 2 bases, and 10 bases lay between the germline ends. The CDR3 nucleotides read TGTGCCAGCAGTGAAAGGTGGGGGGCTGGAAACACCATATATTTT. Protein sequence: CASSERWGAGNTIYF.

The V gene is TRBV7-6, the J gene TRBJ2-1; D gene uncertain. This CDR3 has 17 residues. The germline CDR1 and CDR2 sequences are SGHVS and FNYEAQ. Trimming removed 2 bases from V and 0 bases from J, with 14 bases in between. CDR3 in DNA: TGTGCCAGCAGCTTAACAGTATCCGCCACCTCCTACAATGAGCAGTTCTTC. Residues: CASSLTVSATSYNEQFF.

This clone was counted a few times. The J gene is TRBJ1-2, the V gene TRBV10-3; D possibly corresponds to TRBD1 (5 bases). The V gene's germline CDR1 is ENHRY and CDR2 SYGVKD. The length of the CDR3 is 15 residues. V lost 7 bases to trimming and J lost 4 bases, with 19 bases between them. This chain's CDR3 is CAIKVGTGRTYGYTF. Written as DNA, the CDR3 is TGTGCCATCAAAGTAGGAACAGGCCGAACCTATGGCTACACCTTC.

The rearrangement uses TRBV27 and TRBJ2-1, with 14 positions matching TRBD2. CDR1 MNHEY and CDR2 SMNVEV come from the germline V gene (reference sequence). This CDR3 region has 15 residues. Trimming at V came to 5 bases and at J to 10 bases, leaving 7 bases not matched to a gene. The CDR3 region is CASSQTSGGAGEQFF. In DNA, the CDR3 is TGTGCCAGCAGTCAGACTAGCGGGGGGGCGGGCGAGCAGTTCTTC.

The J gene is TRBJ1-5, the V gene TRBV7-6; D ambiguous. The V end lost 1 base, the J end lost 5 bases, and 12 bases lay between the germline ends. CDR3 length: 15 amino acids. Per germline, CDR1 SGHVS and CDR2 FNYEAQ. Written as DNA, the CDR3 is TGTGCCAGCAGCTTAGGCCAGCTTAACTATCAGCCCCAGCATTTT. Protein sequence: CASSLGQLNYQPQHF.

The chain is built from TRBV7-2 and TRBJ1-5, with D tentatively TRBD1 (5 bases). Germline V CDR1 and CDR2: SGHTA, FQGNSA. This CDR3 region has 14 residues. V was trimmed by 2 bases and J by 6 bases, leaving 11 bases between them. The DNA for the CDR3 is TGTGCCAGCAGCTTATGGGGTCAGGGTCAGCCCCAGCATTTT. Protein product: CASSLWGQGQPQHF.

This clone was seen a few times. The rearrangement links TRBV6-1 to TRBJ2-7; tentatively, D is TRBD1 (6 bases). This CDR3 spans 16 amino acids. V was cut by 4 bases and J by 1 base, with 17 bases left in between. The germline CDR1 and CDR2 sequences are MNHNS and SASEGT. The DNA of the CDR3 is TGTGCCAGCAGTGTACACAGGACAGATAAATCCTACGAGCAGTACTTC. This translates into CASSVHRTDKSYEQYF.

The CDR3 loop reads CASSPRGYYEQYF. CDR3 sequence (DNA): TGTGCCAGTAGTCCCCGCGGCTACTACGAGCAGTACTTC. V and J are TRBV19 and TRBJ2-7, with D unresolved. The V end was cut by 5 bases, the J end by 3 bases, with 11 bases between. CDR1 is LNHDA and CDR2 is SQIVND in the germline V gene (reference sequence). This CDR3 has 13 residues.

CDR3 nucleotides: TGTGCCAGCGCGGGCGGGGGGCTGGGCGAGCAGTACTTC. Its protein is CASAGGGLGEQYF. The rearrangement joins TRBV6-5 to TRBJ2-7, with TRBD2 matching 8 bases. V dropped 8 bases and J dropped 6; count of bases not matched to a gene: 9. The CDR3 totals 13 residues. Germline assignment: CDR1 MNHEY and CDR2 SVGAGI.

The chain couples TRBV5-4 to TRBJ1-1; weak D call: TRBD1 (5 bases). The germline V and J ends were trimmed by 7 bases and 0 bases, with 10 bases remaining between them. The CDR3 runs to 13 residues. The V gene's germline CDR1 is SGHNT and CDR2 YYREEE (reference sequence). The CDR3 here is CASSGELNTEAFF. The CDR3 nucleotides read TGTGCCAGCTCGGGGGAATTGAACACTGAAGCTTTCTTT. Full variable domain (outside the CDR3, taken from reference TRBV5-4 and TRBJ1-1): ETGVTQSPTHLIKTRGQQVTLRCSSQSGHNTVSWYQQALGQGPQFIFQYYREEENGRGNFPPRFSGLQFPNYSSELNVNALELDDSALYLCASSGELNTEAFFGQGTRLTVV.

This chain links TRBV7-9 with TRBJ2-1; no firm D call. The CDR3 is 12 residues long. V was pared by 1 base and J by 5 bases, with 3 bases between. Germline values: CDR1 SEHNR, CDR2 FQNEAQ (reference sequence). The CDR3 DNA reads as TGTGCCAGCAGCTTAGGGGACAATGAGCAGTTCTTC. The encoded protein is CASSLGDNEQFF.

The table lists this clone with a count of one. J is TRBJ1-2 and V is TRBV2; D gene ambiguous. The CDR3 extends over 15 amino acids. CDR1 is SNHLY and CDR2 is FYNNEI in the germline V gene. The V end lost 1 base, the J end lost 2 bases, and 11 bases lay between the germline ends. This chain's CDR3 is CASSEDSAGNYGYTF. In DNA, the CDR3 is TGTGCCAGCAGTGAAGACTCTGCGGGAAACTATGGCTACACCTTC.

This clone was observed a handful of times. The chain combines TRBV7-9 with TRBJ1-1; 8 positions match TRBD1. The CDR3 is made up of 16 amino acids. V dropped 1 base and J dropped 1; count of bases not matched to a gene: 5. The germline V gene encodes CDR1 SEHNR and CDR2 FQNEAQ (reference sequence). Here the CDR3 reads CASSLETGVGNTEAFF. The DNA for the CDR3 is TGTGCCAGCAGCTTAGAGACAGGGGTCGGGAACACTGAAGCTTTCTTT.

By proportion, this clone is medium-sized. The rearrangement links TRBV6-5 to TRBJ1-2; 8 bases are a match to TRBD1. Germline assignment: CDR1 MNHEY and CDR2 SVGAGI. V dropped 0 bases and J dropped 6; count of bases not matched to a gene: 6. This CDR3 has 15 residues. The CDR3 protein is CASSYSIRTGHGYTF. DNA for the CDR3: TGTGCCAGCAGTTACTCGATTCGGACAGGGCATGGCTACACCTTC.

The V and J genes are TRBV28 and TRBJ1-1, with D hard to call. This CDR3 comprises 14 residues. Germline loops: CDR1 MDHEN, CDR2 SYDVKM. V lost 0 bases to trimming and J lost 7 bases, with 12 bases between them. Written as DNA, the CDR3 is TGTGCCAGCAGTTTATGGGGAGGGAACTATGAAGCTTTCTTT. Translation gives CASSLWGGNYEAFF.

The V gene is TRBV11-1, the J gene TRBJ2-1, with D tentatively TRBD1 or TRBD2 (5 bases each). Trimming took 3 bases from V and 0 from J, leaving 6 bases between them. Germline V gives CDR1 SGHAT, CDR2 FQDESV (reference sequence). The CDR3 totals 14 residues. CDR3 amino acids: CASSLGTSYNEQFF. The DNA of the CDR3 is TGTGCCAGCAGCTTGGGGACCTCCTACAATGAGCAGTTCTTC.

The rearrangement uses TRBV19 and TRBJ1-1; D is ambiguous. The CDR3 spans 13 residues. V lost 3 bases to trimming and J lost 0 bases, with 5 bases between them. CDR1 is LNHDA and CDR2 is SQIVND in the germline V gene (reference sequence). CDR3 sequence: CASSIGMNTEAFF. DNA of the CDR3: TGTGCCAGTAGTATCGGGATGAACACTGAAGCTTTCTTT.

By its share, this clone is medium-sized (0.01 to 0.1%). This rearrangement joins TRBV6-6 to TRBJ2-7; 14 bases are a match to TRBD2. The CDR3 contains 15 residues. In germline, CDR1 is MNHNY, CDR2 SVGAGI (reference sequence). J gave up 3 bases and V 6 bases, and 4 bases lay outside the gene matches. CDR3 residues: CASSLGTSGGYEQYF. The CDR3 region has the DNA TGTGCCAGCAGCCTCGGGACTAGCGGGGGCTACGAGCAGTACTTC.

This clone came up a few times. The CDR3 coding sequence is TGTGCCAGCCGACTTATCTCCATTCCTGGAAACACCATATATTTT. Residues: CASRLISIPGNTIYF. V is TRBV7-9 and J is TRBJ1-3; no clear D gene. V lost 8 bases, J lost 2 bases, and 16 bases lay in between. CDR1 SEHNR and CDR2 FQNEAQ come from the germline V gene (reference sequence). The CDR3 length is 15 residues.

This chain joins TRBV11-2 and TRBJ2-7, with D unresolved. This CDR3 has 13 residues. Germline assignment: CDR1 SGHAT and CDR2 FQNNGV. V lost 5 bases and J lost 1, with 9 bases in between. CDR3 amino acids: CASSEGISYEQYF. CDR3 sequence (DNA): TGTGCCAGCAGCGAAGGGATTTCCTACGAGCAGTACTTC.

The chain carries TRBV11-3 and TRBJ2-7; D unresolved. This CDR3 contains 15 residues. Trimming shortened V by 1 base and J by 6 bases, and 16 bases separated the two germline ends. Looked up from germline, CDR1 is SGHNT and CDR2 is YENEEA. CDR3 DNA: TGTGCCAGCAGCTTAGGGCCAAGCCCCTTTTCCGAGCAGTACTTC. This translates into CASSLGPSPFSEQYF.